Sequencing of this T cell receptor (beta chain) was carried out in a study of cytomegalovirus exposure and HLA in healthy donors. Per germline, CDR1 ENHRY and CDR2 SYGVKD. This CDR3 spans 14 amino acids. Primers: 60 Vbeta forward and 13 Jbeta reverse. TCRdb's table, derived via immunoSEQ multiplex PCR, lists solely in-frame clones and lacks some. The sample carries some 150,000 clones, 75% to 85% recorded once. The source material was PBMCs. The TCR was taken from a woman aged 45 to 65 in good health and CMV-seronegative. This rearrangement joins TRBV10-3 to TRBJ2-5, with D possibly TRBD1 on 6 matching bases. The J call is doubtful: the DNA matches TRBJ2-7 better. CDR3 region: CAITPEGGSYEQYF. CDR3 DNA: TGTGCCATCACCCCTGAAGGGGGCTCCTACGAGCAGTACTTC.